This TCR beta chain originates from a study of spatial heterogeneity in lung cancer. Study in general: Detected sequences consistently included more beta-chain ones than alpha-chain ones. Points from the study as a whole: Ubiquitous expanded tumor TCRs appeared in blood more at resection than follow-up.

Time point: blood at routine non-recurrence follow-up after resection. Sequencing of whole RNA from tumor, nontumor lung or frozen PBMC involved no sorting. The study tagged each TCR cDNA molecule with a unique molecular identifier. TCRdb reanalysed the 5' RACE reads using MiXCR and keeps one entry per CDR3 protein. The sample has over 85,000 distinct CDR3 sequences, 15% to 20% seen once; the top ten hold roughly 22%. The CDR3 has 15 amino acids. J gave up 4 bases and V 5 bases, and 6 bases lay outside the gene matches. CDR1 is SGDLS and CDR2 is YYNGEE in the germline V gene. The sample holds a few counts of this clonotype. What it binds is not known.

Sequenced here: PBMCs, sampled at follow-up. The chain has TRBV9 and TRBJ2-5, with TRBD2 matching over 12 bases. This TCR was sampled from a male donor with early-stage non-small cell lung cancer. CDR3: CASRASGGAGETQYF. The CDR3 DNA follows: TGTGCCAGCAGAGCTAGCGGGGGGGCTGGAGAGACCCAGTACTTC.